This entry concerns a single T cell receptor beta chain. What it binds is not known. The sample originates from a study of CD8 T cells in ankylosing spondylitis. Overall study findings and caveats: One TCR beta motif, made up of under ten highly homologous variants, appeared characteristic of ankylosing spondylitis blood. There was reportedly significant enrichment of clones that were disease-linked in matched ankylosing spondylitis synovial fluid.

Molecular-barcoded quantitative 5'-RACE produced these TCR beta libraries. TCRdb processed the 5' RACE reads anew with MiXCR; each CDR3 protein has one entry. The sample holds about 140,000 distinct CDR3 sequences; under 35% are singletons and the top ten take 6%. CDR3 length equals 15 residues. V lost 2 bases and J 6 bases, leaving 13 bases between the germline ends. Germline lookup yields CDR1 SNHLY and CDR2 FYNNEI. This sequence was found in a male donor with ankylosing spondylitis. The sequenced sample was synovial fluid, either unsorted or a sorted T cell fraction (not recorded which). The chain employs TRBV2 and TRBJ2-2; maybe TRBD1 (5 bases). This CDR3 reads CASSESARVSGELFF. Here the CDR3 DNA reads TGTGCCAGCAGTGAATCTGCCAGGGTATCCGGGGAGCTGTTTTTT.